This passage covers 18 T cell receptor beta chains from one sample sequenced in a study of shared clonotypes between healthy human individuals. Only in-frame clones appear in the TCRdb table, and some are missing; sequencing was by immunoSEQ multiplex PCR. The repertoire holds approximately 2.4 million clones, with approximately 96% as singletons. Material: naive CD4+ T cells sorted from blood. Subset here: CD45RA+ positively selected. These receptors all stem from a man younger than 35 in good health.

The CDR3 sequence is CASRREYEQYF. The CDR3, as DNA: TGTGCCAGTCGCAGGGAGTACGAGCAGTACTTC. V usage is TRBV13 and J usage is TRBJ2-7; D assignment may be TRBD1 or TRBD2 (5 bases each). The ends were cut back, 9 bases at V and 4 bases at J, with 10 bases in the middle. Germline CDR1 is PRHDT and CDR2 is FYEKMQ (reference sequence). CDR3 length: 11 residues.

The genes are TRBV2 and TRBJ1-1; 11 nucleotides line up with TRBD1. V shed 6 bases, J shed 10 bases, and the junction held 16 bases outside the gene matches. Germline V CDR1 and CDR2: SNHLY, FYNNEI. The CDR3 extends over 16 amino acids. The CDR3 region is CASRMGTGGLGLGAFF. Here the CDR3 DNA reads TGTGCCAGCAGGATGGGGACAGGGGGGTTAGGTCTCGGAGCTTTCTTT. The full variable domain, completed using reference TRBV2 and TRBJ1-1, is EPEVTQTPSHQVTQMGQEVILRCVPISNHLYFYWYRQILGQKVEFLVSFYNNEISEKSEIFDDQFSVERPDGSNFTLKIRSTKLEDSAMYFCASRMGTGGLGLGAFFGQGTRLTVV.

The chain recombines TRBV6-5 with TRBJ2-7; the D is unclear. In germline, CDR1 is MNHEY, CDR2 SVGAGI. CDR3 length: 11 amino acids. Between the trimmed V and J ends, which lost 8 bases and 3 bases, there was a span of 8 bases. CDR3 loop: CASGKGYEQYF. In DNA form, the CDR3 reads TGTGCCAGCGGGAAGGGCTACGAGCAGTACTTC.

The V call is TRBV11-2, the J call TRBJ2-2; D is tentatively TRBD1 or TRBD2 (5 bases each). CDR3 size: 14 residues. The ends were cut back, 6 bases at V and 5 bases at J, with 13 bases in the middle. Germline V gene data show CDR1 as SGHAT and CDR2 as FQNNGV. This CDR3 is CASRPGTPTGELFF. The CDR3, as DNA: TGTGCCAGCAGACCCGGGACCCCAACCGGGGAGCTGTTTTTT.

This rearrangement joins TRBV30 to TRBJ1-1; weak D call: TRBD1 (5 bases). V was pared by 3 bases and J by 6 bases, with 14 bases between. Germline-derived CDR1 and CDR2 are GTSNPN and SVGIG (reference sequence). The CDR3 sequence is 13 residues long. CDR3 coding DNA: TGTGCCTGGAGGCCGCTAGGGACCCCTGAAGCTTTCTTT. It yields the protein CAWRPLGTPEAFF.

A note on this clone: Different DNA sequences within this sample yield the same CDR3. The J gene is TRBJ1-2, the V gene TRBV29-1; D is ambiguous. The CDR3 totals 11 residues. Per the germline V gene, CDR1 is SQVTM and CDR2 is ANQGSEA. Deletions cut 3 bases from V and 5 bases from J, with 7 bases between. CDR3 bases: TGCAGCGTTGAGTTAGGGTATGGCTACACCTTC. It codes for CSVELGYGYTF.

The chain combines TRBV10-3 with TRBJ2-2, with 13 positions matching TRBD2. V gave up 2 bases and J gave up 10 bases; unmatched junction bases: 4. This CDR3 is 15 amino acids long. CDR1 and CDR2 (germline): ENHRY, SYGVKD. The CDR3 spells CAISELLAGGPELFF. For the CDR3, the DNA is TGTGCCATCAGTGAGCTACTAGCGGGAGGGCCGGAGCTGTTTTTT.

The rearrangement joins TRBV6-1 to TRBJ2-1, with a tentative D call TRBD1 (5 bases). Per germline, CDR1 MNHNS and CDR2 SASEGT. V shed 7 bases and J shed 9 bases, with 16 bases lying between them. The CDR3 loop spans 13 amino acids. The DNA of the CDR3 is TGTGCCAGCACCTACAGAGAAGGGGTTGAGCAGTTCTTC. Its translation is CASTYREGVEQFF.

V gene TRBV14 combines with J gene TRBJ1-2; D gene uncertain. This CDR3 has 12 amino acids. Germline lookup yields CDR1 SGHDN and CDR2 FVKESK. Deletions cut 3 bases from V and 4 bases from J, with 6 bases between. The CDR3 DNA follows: TGTGCCAGCAGCCACAATAGCTATGGCTACACCTTC. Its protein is CASSHNSYGYTF.

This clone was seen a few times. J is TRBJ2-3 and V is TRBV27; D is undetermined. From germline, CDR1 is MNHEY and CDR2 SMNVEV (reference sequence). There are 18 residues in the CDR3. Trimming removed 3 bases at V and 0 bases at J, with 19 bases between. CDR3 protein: CASSLRLLQSPSTDTQYF. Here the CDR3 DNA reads TGTGCCAGCAGTTTGAGGCTTTTACAAAGCCCTAGCACAGATACGCAGTATTTT.

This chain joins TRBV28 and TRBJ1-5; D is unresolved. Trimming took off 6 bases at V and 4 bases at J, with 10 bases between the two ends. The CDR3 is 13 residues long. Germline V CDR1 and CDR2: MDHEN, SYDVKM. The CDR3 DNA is TGTGCCAGCAGCCTCCCAGATAATCAGCCCCAGCATTTT. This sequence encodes CASSLPDNQPQHF.

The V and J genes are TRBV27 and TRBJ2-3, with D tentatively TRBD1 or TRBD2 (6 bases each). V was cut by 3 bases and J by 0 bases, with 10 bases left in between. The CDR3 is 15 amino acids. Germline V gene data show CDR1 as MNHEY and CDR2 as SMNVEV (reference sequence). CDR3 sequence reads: CASSFVGGSTDTQYF. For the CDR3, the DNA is TGTGCCAGCAGTTTTGTCGGGGGCAGCACAGATACGCAGTATTTT.

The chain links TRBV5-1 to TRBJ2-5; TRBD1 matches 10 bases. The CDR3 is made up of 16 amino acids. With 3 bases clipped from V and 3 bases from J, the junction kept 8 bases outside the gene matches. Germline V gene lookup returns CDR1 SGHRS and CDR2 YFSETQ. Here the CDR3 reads CASSWGQGLREETQYF. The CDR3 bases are TGCGCCAGCAGCTGGGGACAGGGGTTAAGGGAAGAGACCCAGTACTTC.

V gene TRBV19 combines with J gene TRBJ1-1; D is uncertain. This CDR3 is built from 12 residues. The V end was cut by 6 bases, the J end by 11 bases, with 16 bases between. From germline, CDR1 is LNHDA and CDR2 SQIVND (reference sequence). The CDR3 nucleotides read TGTGCCAGTAGCGCGGAGCTCGGGAAGGCTTTCTTT. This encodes CASSAELGKAFF. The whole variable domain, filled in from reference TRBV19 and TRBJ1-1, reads DGGITQSPKYLFRKEGQNVTLSCEQNLNHDAMYWYRQDPGQGLRLIYYSQIVNDFQKGDIAEGYSVSREKKESFPLTVTSAQKNPTAFYLCASSAELGKAFFGQGTRLTVV.

The CDR3 spells CASSQDGDYPRSEQFF. In nucleotides, the CDR3 is TGTGCCAGCAGCCAAGATGGGGACTACCCCCGAAGTGAGCAGTTCTTC. The chain couples TRBV4-2 to TRBJ2-1, with TRBD2 matching over 7 bases. CDR3 length: 16 residues. CDR1 is LGHNA and CDR2 is YNFKEQ in the germline V gene. Trimming took 0 bases from V and 9 from J; bases not matched to a gene: 11.

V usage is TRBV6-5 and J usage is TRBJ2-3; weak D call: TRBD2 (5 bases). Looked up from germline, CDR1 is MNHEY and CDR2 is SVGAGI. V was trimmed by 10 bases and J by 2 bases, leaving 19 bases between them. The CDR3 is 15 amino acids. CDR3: CATAFGRVYTDTQYF. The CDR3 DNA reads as TGTGCCACCGCGTTTGGGCGGGTTTACACAGATACGCAGTATTTT.

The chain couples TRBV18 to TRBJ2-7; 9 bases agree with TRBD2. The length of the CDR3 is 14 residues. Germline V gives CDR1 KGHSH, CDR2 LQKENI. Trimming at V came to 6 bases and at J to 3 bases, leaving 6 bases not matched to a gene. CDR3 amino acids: CASSSAGGLYEQYF. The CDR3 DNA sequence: TGTGCCAGCTCTTCCGCGGGGGGGCTCTACGAGCAGTACTTC.

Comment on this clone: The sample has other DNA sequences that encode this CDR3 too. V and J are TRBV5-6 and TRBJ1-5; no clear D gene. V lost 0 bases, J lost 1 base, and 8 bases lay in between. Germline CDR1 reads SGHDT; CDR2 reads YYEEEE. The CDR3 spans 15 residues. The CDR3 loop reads CASSLGGLSNQPQHF. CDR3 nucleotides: TGTGCCAGCAGCTTGGGAGGACTGAGCAATCAGCCCCAGCATTTT.